This T cell receptor beta chain derives from a study of molecular identifiers for immune sequencing clone quantification. The study's findings and limits: Over 97% of effector molecules, yet under 1% of naive-cell molecules, were held by clones above 20 RNA copies.

MiXCR, run by TCRdb on the PCR reads, gives a single entry per CDR3 protein. Seen here are about 640,000 distinct CDR3 sequences, just under 20% observed once, and the top ten hold roughly 0.9%. Turning to this clonotype: The target antigen is unknown.

CDR1 and CDR2 from the germline V gene are SGHAT and FQNNGV. This CDR3 has 16 residues. The V gene lost 8 bases and the J gene lost 4 bases, with 20 bases spanning the gap. Each library that profiled naive CD8 cells came from approximately 20,000 to 1,000,000 sorted cells with 10%, 30% or 50% RNA. The clonotype comes from a human donor in good health. Some libraries in this study had Jurkat cell RNA spiked in. Sequencing used naive CD8+ T cells from blood, with Jurkat cell RNA spiked in. Indicated subset: FACS-sorted CD8+CD4-CCR7+CD45RA+ naive T cells. The chain has TRBV11-2 and TRBJ2-2; no reliable D call. The CDR3 region is CASLAGATLSTGELFF. CDR3 in DNA: TGTGCCAGCTTGGCAGGAGCCACCCTCAGCACCGGGGAGCTGTTTTTT.